Below are 3 T cell receptor beta chains sequenced from a single sample in a study of blood T cell repertoires in COVID-19. Using immunoSEQ multiplex PCR, the repertoire was profiled, and TCRdb retains in-frame clones only, with some absent. The sample holds a few hundred thousand clones, around 89% seen once. Sequencing was done on a sample of PBMCs or T cells enriched from blood (not recorded which). The receptors shown here come from a man between 25 and 39 years old who had been exposed to COVID-19.

V and J are TRBV20-1 and TRBJ1-2; D is perhaps TRBD1 (6 bases). The germline gives CDR1 DFQATT, CDR2 SNEGSKA (reference sequence). This CDR3 is 11 amino acids long. Trimming took off 5 bases at V and 7 bases at J, with 11 bases between the two ends. CDR3 in amino acids: CSASEGGGYTF. The CDR3 DNA is TGCAGTGCTTCCGAAGGGGGTGGCTACACCTTC.

The chain employs TRBV15 and TRBJ1-1; 12 nucleotides align to TRBD1. V lost 1 base, J lost 1 base, and 7 bases stayed unmatched. Looked up from germline, CDR1 is LNHNV and CDR2 is YYDKDF (reference sequence). The CDR3 spans 18 residues. The CDR3 nucleotides are TGTGCCACCAGCAGAGGGTCCGGGACAGGGGGCTCGAACACTGAAGCTTTCTTT. Residues: CATSRGSGTGGSNTEAFF.

The J gene is TRBJ2-1, the V gene TRBV3-1 (or the pseudogene TRBV3-2); D perhaps matches TRBD2 (7 bases). The CDR3 is 15 residues long. The germline V gene has CDR1 LGHDT and CDR2 YNNKEL (reference sequence). The V end was cut by 2 bases, the J end by 6 bases, with 14 bases between. The CDR3 nucleotides read TGTGCCAGCAGCCAAAGGGGGGGCAACGTCAATGAGCAGTTCTTC. Translated, it gives CASSQRGGNVNEQFF.